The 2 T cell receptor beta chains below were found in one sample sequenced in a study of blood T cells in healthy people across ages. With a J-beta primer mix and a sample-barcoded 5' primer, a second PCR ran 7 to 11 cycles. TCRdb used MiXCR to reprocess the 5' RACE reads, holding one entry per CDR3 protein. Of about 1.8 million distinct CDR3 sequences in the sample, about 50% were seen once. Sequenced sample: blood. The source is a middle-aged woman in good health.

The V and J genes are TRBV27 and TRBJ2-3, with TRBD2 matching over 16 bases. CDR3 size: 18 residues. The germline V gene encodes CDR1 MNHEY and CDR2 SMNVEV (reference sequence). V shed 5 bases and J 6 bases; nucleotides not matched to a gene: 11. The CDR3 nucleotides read TGTGCCAGCAGTCCTATGGGACTAGCGGGGGGGCCAGGGGATACGCAGTATTTT. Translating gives CASSPMGLAGGPGDTQYF.

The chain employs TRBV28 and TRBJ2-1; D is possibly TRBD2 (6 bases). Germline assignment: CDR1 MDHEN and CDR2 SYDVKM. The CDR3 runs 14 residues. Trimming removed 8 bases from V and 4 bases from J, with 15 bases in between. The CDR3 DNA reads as TGTGCCAGCCGACGGGACGGGACTTACAATGAGCAGTTCTTC. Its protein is CASRRDGTYNEQFF. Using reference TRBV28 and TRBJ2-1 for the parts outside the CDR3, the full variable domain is DVKVTQSSRYLVKRTGEKVFLECVQDMDHENMFWYRQDPGLGLRLIYFSYDVKMKEKGDIPEGYSVSREKKERFSLILESASTNQTSMYLCASRRDGTYNEQFFGPGTRLTVL.